The next 5 T cell receptor beta chains were all read from a single sample in a study of shared clonotypes between healthy human individuals. Using immunoSEQ multiplex PCR, the repertoire was profiled, and TCRdb retains in-frame clones only, with some absent. The sample lists 2.3 million or so clones, 85% to 95% seen once, with about 0.41% in the top ten. Source material: naive CD4+ T cells from PBMCs. Subset here: CD45RA+ positively selected. These receptors all stem from a young man in good health. Some clones in this sample may be carry-over from other donors' samples.

As to this clone: Other DNA sequences in the sample encode the same CDR3. The chain links TRBV29-1 to TRBJ2-3, with 12 positions matching TRBD2. Germline trimming cut 6 bases from V and 6 bases from J; bases unmatched to any gene: 4. This CDR3 is built from 13 residues. CDR1 and CDR2 from the germline V gene are SQVTM and ANQGSEA. CDR3 bases: TGCAGCGTCCTAGCGGGAGGGTCTGATACGCAGTATTTT. Its protein product is CSVLAGGSDTQYF.

As concerns this clone: The same CDR3 arises from other DNA sequences in this sample as well. The chain is built from TRBV4-1 and TRBJ2-7; the D is unclear. The V gene's germline CDR1 is MGHRA and CDR2 YSYEKL. V lost 1 base and J 4 bases, leaving 5 bases between the germline ends. This CDR3 region has 12 residues. CDR3 DNA: TGCGCCAGCAGCCAAGGGGCGTACGAGCAGTACTTC. Protein product: CASSQGAYEQYF.

Comments on this clone: This same CDR3 is encoded by further DNA sequences in the sample. This chain joins TRBV11-2 and TRBJ2-5; D may be TRBD2 (6 bases). Germline lookup yields CDR1 SGHAT and CDR2 FQNNGV. V was trimmed by 9 bases and J by 5 bases, leaving 10 bases between them. The CDR3 is made up of 11 amino acids. CDR3 residues: CASSAGETQYF. The DNA for the CDR3 is TGTGCCAGTAGCGCGGGGGAGACCCAGTACTTC.

J is TRBJ2-1 and V is TRBV29-1; 10 nucleotides match TRBD2. The CDR3 is made up of 16 amino acids. Germline lookup yields CDR1 SQVTM and CDR2 ANQGSEA. V gave up 2 bases and J gave up 0 bases; unmatched junction bases: 4. CDR3 sequence (DNA): TGCAGCGTTGAAACGGGACTAGCGAGCTCCTACAATGAGCAGTTCTTC. The encoded protein is CSVETGLASSYNEQFF.

The chain uses TRBV7-2 and TRBJ2-1, with TRBD2 matching 7 bases. This CDR3 comprises 17 residues. The germline gives CDR1 SGHTA, CDR2 FQGNSA. J lost 1 base, V lost 4 bases, and 10 bases had no gene match. The DNA for the CDR3 is TGTGCCAGCAGCTCCCCAGCGGGGTCGTTGTCCTACAATGAGCAGTTCTTC. Protein product: CASSSPAGSLSYNEQFF.